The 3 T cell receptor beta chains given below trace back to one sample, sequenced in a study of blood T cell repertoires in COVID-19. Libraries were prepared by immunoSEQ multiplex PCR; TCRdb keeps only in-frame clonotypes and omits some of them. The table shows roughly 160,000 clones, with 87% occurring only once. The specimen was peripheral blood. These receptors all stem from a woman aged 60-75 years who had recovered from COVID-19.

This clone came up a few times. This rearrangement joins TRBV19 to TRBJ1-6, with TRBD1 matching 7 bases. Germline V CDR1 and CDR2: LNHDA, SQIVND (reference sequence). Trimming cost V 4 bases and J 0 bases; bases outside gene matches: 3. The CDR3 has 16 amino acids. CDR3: CASSTGGSSYNSPLHF. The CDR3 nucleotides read TGTGCCAGTAGTACAGGGGGAAGCTCCTATAATTCACCCCTCCACTTT.

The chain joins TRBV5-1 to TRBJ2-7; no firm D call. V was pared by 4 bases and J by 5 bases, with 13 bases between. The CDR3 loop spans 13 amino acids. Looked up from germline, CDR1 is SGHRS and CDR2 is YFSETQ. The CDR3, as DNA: TGCGCCAGCAGCGTCGATTCGAGTGACGAGCAGTACTTC. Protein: CASSVDSSDEQYF.

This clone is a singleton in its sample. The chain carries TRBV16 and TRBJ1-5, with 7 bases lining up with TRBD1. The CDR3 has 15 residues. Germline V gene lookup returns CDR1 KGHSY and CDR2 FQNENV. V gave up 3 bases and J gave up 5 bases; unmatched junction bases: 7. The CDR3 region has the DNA TGTGCCAGCAGCCATTCGGGCAGGGGGGATCAGCCCCAGCATTTT. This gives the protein CASSHSGRGDQPQHF. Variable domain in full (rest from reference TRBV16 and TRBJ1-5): GEEVAQTPKHLVRGEGQKAKLYCAPIKGHSYVFWYQQVLKNEFKFLISFQNENVFDETGMPKERFSAKCLPNSPCSLEIQATKLEDSAVYFCASSHSGRGDQPQHFGDGTRLSIL.